This TCR beta chain emerged from a study of blood T cell repertoires in COVID-19. Study overall: Donors in the United States, Italy and Spain gave samples during acute or convalescent COVID-19. T cells, B-cell-depleted T cells, or PBMCs provided the cDNA or gDNA that served as material.

Using immunoSEQ multiplex PCR, the repertoire was profiled, and TCRdb retains in-frame clones only, with some absent. The data show 200,000 to 250,000 clones, 85% to 90% seen once. In terms of age and location, participants ranged from roughly 18 to 95 years and lived in about two dozen US areas. The CDR3 consists of 14 residues. Losses at the gene ends were 3 bases for V and 12 bases for J; bases not matched to a gene: 7. Germline CDR1 reads MNHEY; CDR2 reads SMNVEV (reference sequence). This TCR derives from a man aged 50 to 59 who had been exposed to COVID-19. The chain combines TRBV27 with TRBJ1-6; 8 nucleotides agree with TRBD1. Material for sequencing was PBMCs or T cells enriched from blood (not recorded which). This CDR3 reads CASSLTGQGVPLHF. In nucleotides, the CDR3 is TGTGCCAGCAGTTTGACCGGACAGGGCGTACCCCTCCACTTT.